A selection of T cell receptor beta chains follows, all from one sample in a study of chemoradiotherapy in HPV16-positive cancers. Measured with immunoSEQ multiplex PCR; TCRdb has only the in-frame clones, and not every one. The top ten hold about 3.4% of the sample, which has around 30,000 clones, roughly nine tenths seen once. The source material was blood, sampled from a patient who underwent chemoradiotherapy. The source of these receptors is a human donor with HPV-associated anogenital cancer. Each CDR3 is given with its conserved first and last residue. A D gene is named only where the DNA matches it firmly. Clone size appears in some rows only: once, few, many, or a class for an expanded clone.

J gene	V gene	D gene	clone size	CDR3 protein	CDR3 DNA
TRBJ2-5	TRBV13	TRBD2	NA	CASSFRTSGGRQYF	TGTGCCAGCAGCTTCCGGACTAGCGGGGGTCGCCAGTACTTC
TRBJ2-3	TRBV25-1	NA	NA	CASGQGTDTQYF	TGTGCCAGCGGTCAGGGGACAGATACGCAGTATTTT
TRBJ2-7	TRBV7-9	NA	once	CASSLVYPYEQYF	TGTGCCAGCAGCTTAGTCTACCCATACGAGCAGTACTTC
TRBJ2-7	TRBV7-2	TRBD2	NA	CASSLASIGLAGGGGYEQYF	TGTGCCAGCAGCTTAGCGTCTATAGGACTAGCGGGAGGGGGAGGCTACGAGCAGTACTTC
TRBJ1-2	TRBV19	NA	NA	CATQPLGGYGYTF	TGTGCCACCCAGCCCCTGGGTGGGTATGGCTACACCTTC
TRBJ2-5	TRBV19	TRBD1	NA	CASSIATGGLQETQYF	TGTGCCAGTAGTATAGCGACAGGGGGCCTCCAAGAGACCCAGTACTTC
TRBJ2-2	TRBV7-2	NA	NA	CASSPPGGNTGELFF	TGTGCCAGCAGCCCCCCTGGGGGGAACACCGGGGAGCTGTTTTTT
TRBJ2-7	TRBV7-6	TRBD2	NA	CASSLYSGGGEQYF	TGTGCCAGCAGCTTATACAGCGGGGGCGGCGAGCAGTACTTC
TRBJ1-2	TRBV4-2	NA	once	CASSQRRLREGYGYTF	TGTGCCAGCAGCCAAAGACGGCTCAGGGAGGGCTATGGCTACACCTTC
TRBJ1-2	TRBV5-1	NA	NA	CASSSTGPSVNYGYTF	TGCGCCAGCAGCTCTACCGGGCCCTCCGTAAACTATGGCTACACCTTC
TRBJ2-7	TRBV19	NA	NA	CASSPGVGVNEQYF	TGTGCCAGTAGTCCGGGCGTGGGAGTAAACGAGCAGTACTTC
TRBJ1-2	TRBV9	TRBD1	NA	CASSASGQGSYGYTF	TGTGCCAGCAGCGCTTCCGGACAGGGGTCCTATGGCTACACCTTC
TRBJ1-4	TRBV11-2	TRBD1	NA	CASSPQGATNEKLFF	TGTGCCAGCAGCCCACAGGGGGCAACTAATGAAAAACTGTTTTTT
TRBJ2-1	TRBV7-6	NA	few	CASSLLEVAEQFF	TGTGCCAGCAGCTTATTAGAAGTAGCTGAGCAGTTCTTC
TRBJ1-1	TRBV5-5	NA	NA	CASSFSKVNTEAFF	TGTGCCAGCAGCTTTTCGAAGGTGAACACTGAAGCTTTCTTT
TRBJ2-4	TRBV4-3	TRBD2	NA	CASSQVTSGGVAKNIQYF	TGCGCCAGCAGCCAAGTGACTAGCGGGGGGGTAGCCAAAAACATTCAGTACTTC
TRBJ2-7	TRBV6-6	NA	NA	CASTIGHVTYEQYF	TGTGCCAGCACCATCGGACATGTAACCTACGAGCAGTACTTC
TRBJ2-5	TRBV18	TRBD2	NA	CASSPAYGGAGETQYF	TGTGCCAGCTCACCCGCGTACGGGGGGGCCGGGGAGACCCAGTACTTC
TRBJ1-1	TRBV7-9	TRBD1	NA	CASSRPREDRGPRTEAFF	TGTGCCAGCAGCCGTCCACGAGAGGACAGGGGCCCACGGACTGAAGCTTTCTTT
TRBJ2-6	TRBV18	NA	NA	CASSLTSSGANVLTF	TGTGCCAGCTCACTTACAAGCTCTGGGGCCAACGTCCTGACTTTC
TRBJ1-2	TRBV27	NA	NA	CASSLSRANYGYTF	TGTGCCAGCAGTTTGTCCAGGGCCAACTATGGCTACACCTTC
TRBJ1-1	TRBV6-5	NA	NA	CASRDGGGSNTEAFF	TGTGCCAGCAGAGACGGGGGAGGGTCGAACACTGAAGCTTTCTTT
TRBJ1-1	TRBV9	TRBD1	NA	CASSVAGGNTEAFF	TGTGCCAGCAGCGTTGCAGGGGGGAACACTGAAGCTTTCTTT
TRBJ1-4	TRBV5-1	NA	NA	CASSLGSQGREKLFF	TGCGCCAGCAGCTTGGGATCACAGGGTAGAGAAAAACTGTTTTTT
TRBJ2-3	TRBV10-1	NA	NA	CASSDGGTQYF	TGCGCCAGCAGTGATGGGGGTACGCAGTATTTT
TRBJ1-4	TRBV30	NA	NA	CAWRERIGEKLFF	TGTGCCTGGAGAGAGAGGATCGGAGAAAAACTGTTTTTT
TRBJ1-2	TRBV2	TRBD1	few	CASRVTGADYGYTF	TGTGCCAGCAGAGTGACAGGGGCGGACTATGGCTACACCTTC
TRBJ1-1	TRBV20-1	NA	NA	CSDDRAFF	TGCAGCGACGACAGAGCTTTCTTT
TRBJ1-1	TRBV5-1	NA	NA	CASSLGRSNMNTEAFF	TGCGCCAGCAGCTTGGGACGGTCCAACATGAACACTGAAGCTTTCTTT
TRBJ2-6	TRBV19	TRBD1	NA	CASSMLQGYGANVLTF	TGTGCCAGTAGTATGCTACAGGGGTATGGGGCCAACGTCCTGACTTTC
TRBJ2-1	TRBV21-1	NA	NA	CASSSQREGHSEQFF	TGTGCCAGCAGCAGCCAGCGGGAGGGCCACAGTGAGCAGTTCTTC
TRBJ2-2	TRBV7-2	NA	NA	CASSPRGLRGTGELFF	TGTGCCAGCAGCCCCCGTGGCCTGAGGGGGACCGGGGAGCTGTTTTTT
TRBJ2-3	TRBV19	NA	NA	CASSIGGRVADTQYF	TGTGCCAGTAGTATTGGGGGCAGGGTCGCAGATACGCAGTATTTT
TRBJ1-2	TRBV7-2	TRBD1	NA	CASSLTGTGGYGYTF	TGTGCCAGCAGCTTAACCGGGACAGGGGGCTATGGCTACACCTTC
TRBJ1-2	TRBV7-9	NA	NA	CASSFEGQLYYGYTF	TGTGCCAGCAGCTTTGAAGGACAGCTCTACTATGGCTACACCTTC
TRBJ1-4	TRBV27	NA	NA	CASSETENEKLFF	TGTGCCAGCAGCGAAACAGAAAATGAAAAACTGTTTTTT
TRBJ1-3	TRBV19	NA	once	CAPYPGNTIYF	TGTGCCCCCTACCCTGGAAACACCATATATTTT
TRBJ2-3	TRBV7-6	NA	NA	CASSLEDTQYF	TGTGCCAGCAGCTTAGAAGATACGCAGTATTTT
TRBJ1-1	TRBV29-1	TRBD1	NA	CSVEVGQHTEAFF	TGCAGCGTTGAGGTGGGACAGCACACTGAAGCTTTCTTT
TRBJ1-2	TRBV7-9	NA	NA	CASSPNSNYGYTF	TGTGCCAGCAGCCCAAATTCTAACTATGGCTACACCTTC
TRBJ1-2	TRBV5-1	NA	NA	CASSFGNYGYTF	TGCGCCAGCAGCTTCGGCAACTATGGCTACACCTTC
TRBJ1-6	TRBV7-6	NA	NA	CASSLRSSGSYNSPLHF	TGTGCCAGCAGCTTAAGATCGTCGGGCTCCTATAATTCACCCCTCCACTTT
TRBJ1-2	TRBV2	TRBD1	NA	CATKPGQGSPYGYTF	TGTGCCACCAAACCGGGACAGGGGTCGCCCTATGGCTACACCTTC
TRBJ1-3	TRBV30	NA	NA	CAWRTPGNTIYF	TGTGCCTGGAGGACACCAGGAAACACCATATATTTT